This TCR beta chain comes out of a study of T cell repertoires in cytomegalovirus infection. Germline trimming cut 5 bases from V and 2 bases from J; bases unmatched to any gene: 2. Germline CDR1 and CDR2: ENHRY and SYGVKD. This CDR3 region has 14 residues. MiXCR, run by TCRdb on the reads, gives a single entry per CDR3 protein. The table shows about 310,000 distinct CDR3 sequences, with 17% occurring only once. Study-wide results and limits: People with CMV and the relevant HLA were identified by cumulative public TCR beta family frequency.

The table lists this clonotype with many counts. The antigen is undetermined. The V call is TRBV10-3, the J call TRBJ2-2, with TRBD1 matching over 7 bases. Sequencing was done on a sample of PBMCs. The source of this sequence is a human donor in good health (CMV status not recorded). Some clones in this sample may be carry-over from other donors' samples. The CDR3 loop reads CAISRDSNTGELFF. The CDR3 nucleotides are TGTGCCATCAGTCGGGACAGTAACACCGGGGAGCTGTTTTTT.